This TCR beta chain was obtained from a study of T cell changes during pregnancy in multiple sclerosis. Repertoires were generated with immunoSEQ multiplex PCR, while TCRdb's copy carries only in-frame clones and drops some. The profile covers about 75,000 clones, with 89% appearing a single time and about 1% taken by the ten largest. The CDR3 is 15 amino acids. CDR1 is SGHNT, CDR2 YYREEE, per germline (reference sequence). With 3 bases clipped from V and 5 bases from J, the junction kept 10 bases outside the gene matches. The receptor comes from a female donor in good health, enrolled as a control in a pregnancy study. This chain links TRBV5-4 with TRBJ1-1; the match to TRBD1 covers 7 bases. This specimen was peripheral blood, taken in the first trimester of pregnancy. Written as DNA, the CDR3 is TGTGCCAGCAGCTCCAGTGTGCAGGGGGAGACTGAAGCTTTCTTT. It translates to CASSSSVQGETEAFF.